Listed below are T cell receptor beta chains from one sample, sequenced in a study of blood T cell repertoires in COVID-19. Libraries were prepared by immunoSEQ multiplex PCR; TCRdb keeps only in-frame clonotypes and omits some of them. This sample has roughly 200,000 clones, with over 75% found just once. Sequencing was done on a sample of peripheral blood. All receptors derive from an elderly woman with active or convalescent COVID-19. Both conserved end residues are part of each CDR3. D genes are given only for firm matches. Clone size is not always given. Where it is, it says once, few, many or a class for expanded clones.

TRBV19,.,TRBJ2-7,17,.,TGTGCCAGTAGTATCAAAATTACAGGGCCTATCTCCTACGAGCAGTACTTC,CASSIKITGPISYEQYF
TRBV7-2,.,TRBJ1-5,16,.,TGTGCCAGCAGCTCGAGAGGCCCTCATAGCAATCAGCCCCAGCATTTT,CASSSRGPHSNQPQHF
TRBV5-1,.,TRBJ2-3,14,TRBD1,TGCGCCAGCAGCAGAGAACCGGGACAGGGCCCGCAGTATTTT,CASSREPGQGPQYF
TRBV18,few,TRBJ2-7,13,.,TGTGCCAGCTCACCCAATACAGGCTACGAGCAGTACTTC,CASSPNTGYEQYF
TRBV27,.,TRBJ2-7,14,TRBD2,TGTGCCAGCAGAGCGGGGGGGTTCTCCTACGAGCAGTACTTC,CASRAGGFSYEQYF
TRBV18,.,TRBJ1-1,15,TRBD1,TGTGCCAGCTCACTATCAGGGGGAAGGGACACTGAAGCTTTCTTT,CASSLSGGRDTEAFF
TRBV19,.,TRBJ2-5,11,.,TGTGCCAGTAGTATAGGTGAGGCCCAGTACTTC,CASSIGEAQYF
TRBV18,few,TRBJ2-1,18,TRBD1,TGTGCCAGCTCACCACCGGTGAGAGGGGGCACGTTAAGGAATGAGCAGTTCTTC,CASSPPVRGGTLRNEQFF
TRBV2,.,TRBJ1-1,14,TRBD1,TGTGCCAGCAGGTCGACAGGGGGTTCCTCTGAAGCTTTCTTT,CASRSTGGSSEAFF
TRBV6-5,.,TRBJ1-4,15,.,TGTGCCAGCAGTTACTCCAGGGCCTCTAATGAAAAACTGTTTTTT,CASSYSRASNEKLFF
TRBV5-6,few,TRBJ1-1,15,TRBD1,TGTGCCAGCAGATATGCACAGGGGTTGAACACTGAAGCTTTCTTT,CASRYAQGLNTEAFF
TRBV3-1/TRBV3-2,few,TRBJ1-2,17,TRBD1,TGTGCCAGCAGCCAAGATACAGGGGGACCCGCAAACTATGGCTACACCTTC,CASSQDTGGPANYGYTF
TRBV4-1,.,TRBJ1-5,14,.,TGCGCCAGCAGCCAAGGGGGGCGGGATCAGCCCCAGCATTTT,CASSQGGRDQPQHF
TRBV28,.,TRBJ2-3,15,.,TGTGCCAGCGGGTCGGCGGGGGCCTACACAGATACGCAGTATTTT,CASGSAGAYTDTQYF
TRBV18,.,TRBJ2-3,14,.,TGTGCCAGCTCACCACTCAGTACCACAGATACGCAGTATTTT,CASSPLSTTDTQYF
TRBV24-1,.,TRBJ1-2,12,.,TGTGCCACCAGAGGACAGCCAAACGGCTACACCTTC,CATRGQPNGYTF
TRBV9,.,TRBJ2-1,16,TRBD2,TGTGCCAGCAGCGTAGGAGGCGGGGGCTCCTACAATGAGCAGTTCTTC,CASSVGGGGSYNEQFF
TRBV7-2,.,TRBJ2-3,14,TRBD1,TGTGCCAGCAGCCTTACAGGGGGCATAGATACGCAGTATTTT,CASSLTGGIDTQYF
TRBV5-4,.,TRBJ1-6,14,TRBD1,TGTGCCAGCAGCGTCGGGACAGTTGGTTCACCCCTCCACTTT,CASSVGTVGSPLHF
TRBV5-1,few,TRBJ2-1,14,.,TGCGCCAGCAGCGACCCACAGGGTAGCAATGAGCAGTTCTTC,CASSDPQGSNEQFF
TRBV18,.,TRBJ2-1,20,TRBD2,TGTGCCAGCTCACCACTGGCCGGGCGGGGGACCTCTGCTCGCTACAATGAGCAGTTCTTC,CASSPLAGRGTSARYNEQFF
TRBV14,.,TRBJ2-1,17,.,TGTGCCAGCAGCCAAGGGCAGGGGGGAACTACTTACAATGAGCAGTTCTTC,CASSQGQGGTTYNEQFF
TRBV6-5,.,TRBJ1-2,13,.,TGTGCCAGCCTTCCTGGTAGGGGTTATGGCTACACCTTC,CASLPGRGYGYTF
TRBV28,few,TRBJ2-6,16,.,TGTGCCAGCAGTTTATCCAGGATCTCTGGGGCCAACGTCCTGACTTTC,CASSLSRISGANVLTF
TRBV28,.,TRBJ1-4,15,TRBD1,TGTGCCAGCAATGAACAGGGGGCGGCTAATGAAAAACTGTTTTTT,CASNEQGAANEKLFF
TRBV27,.,TRBJ2-3,17,TRBD1,TGTGCCAGCAGTTTAACTTTTGCAGGGGGATACACAGATACGCAGTATTTT,CASSLTFAGGYTDTQYF
TRBV30,once,TRBJ1-1,13,.,TGTGCCTGGATGCTTGTTCGAGCCACTGAAGCTTTCTTT,CAWMLVRATEAFF
TRBV15,.,TRBJ2-1,12,.,TGTGCCACCAGCAGAGTAAACAATGAGCAGTTCTTC,CATSRVNNEQFF
TRBV7-6,.,TRBJ1-4,15,.,TGTGCCAGCAGCCGGGTGGGGGCTCCCAATGAAAAACTGTTTTTT,CASSRVGAPNEKLFF
TRBV6-1,.,TRBJ2-4,15,.,TGTGCCAGCAGTGACATCGGTAGCTTCAAAAACATTCAGTACTTC,CASSDIGSFKNIQYF
TRBV5-1,.,TRBJ2-3,16,.,TGCGCCAGCAGCTCCCCCCCCGGGGGTAGCACAGATACGCAGTATTTT,CASSSPPGGSTDTQYF
TRBV10-1,many,TRBJ2-7,13,.,TGCGCCAGCAGTGAAGGGACAAATTACGAGCAGTACTTC,CASSEGTNYEQYF
TRBV6-4,.,TRBJ2-7,13,TRBD1,TGTGCCAGCAGCCGGGACAGGCTTATCGAGCAGTACTTC,CASSRDRLIEQYF
TRBV5-1,.,TRBJ2-2,14,TRBD1,TGCGCCAGCCTACGGGACAGGGGGTCCGGGGAGCTGTTTTTT,CASLRDRGSGELFF
TRBV4-2,.,TRBJ1-2,15,TRBD1,TGTGCCAGCAGCCAAGAGAGGGACAGGGGCTATGGCTACACCTTC,CASSQERDRGYGYTF
TRBV19,few,TRBJ2-2,14,TRBD1,TGTGCCACCACCCAGACAGGGCTTGGCGGGGAGCTGTTTTTT,CATTQTGLGGELFF
TRBV3-1/TRBV3-2,.,TRBJ2-1,12,.,TGTGCCAGCAGCCTCGGGGGTTTTGAGCAGTTCTTC,CASSLGGFEQFF
TRBV4-3,.,TRBJ2-7,16,TRBD2,TGCGCCAGCAGCCAAGACCCGACTAGCGCGCCCTACGAGCAGTACTTC,CASSQDPTSAPYEQYF
TRBV19,few,TRBJ1-1,17,TRBD1,TGTGCCAGTAGTATCCTAGGGACAGCCGGAGGGGACACTGAAGCTTTCTTT,CASSILGTAGGDTEAFF
TRBV3-1/TRBV3-2,few,TRBJ2-3,14,.,TGTGCCAGCAGCCAAGGTGAGGCCCAGGGCCCCGCGTATTTT,CASSQGEAQGPAYF
TRBV6-4,.,TRBJ1-2,14,TRBD1,TGTGCCAGCAGTGATGGACAGGGGTACGGCGGCTACACCTTC,CASSDGQGYGGYTF
TRBV18,.,TRBJ2-1,14,TRBD2,TGTGCCAGCTCACCACCGGGAGGGATTAATGAGCAGTTCTTC,CASSPPGGINEQFF
TRBV15,.,TRBJ1-2,14,TRBD1,TGTGCCACCAGCAGAAAGGACAGGGGACAGGGCTACACCTTC,CATSRKDRGQGYTF
TRBV9,.,TRBJ2-2,18,TRBD2,TGTGCCAGCAGCCCTAATTCGGGACTAGCGGGACTCACCGGGGAGCTGTTTTTT,CASSPNSGLAGLTGELFF
TRBV19,.,TRBJ1-5,16,TRBD1,TGTGCCAGTAGTCTAGAGGACAGGGGGTACAATCAGCCCCAGCATTTT,CASSLEDRGYNQPQHF
TRBV28,few,TRBJ1-1,15,TRBD1,TGTGCCAGCAGTACTGACAGGGTGTCGGGCACTGAAGCTTTCTTT,CASSTDRVSGTEAFF
TRBV4-2,.,TRBJ2-1,16,TRBD2,TGTGCCAGCAGCCAAGATCTAGCGGGGGGCGGCAATGAGCAGTTCTTC,CASSQDLAGGGNEQFF
TRBV24-1,.,TRBJ2-3,17,TRBD2,TGTGCCACCAGTGGTTCCCGGACTAGCGGGGGAGGGGATACGCAGTATTTT,CATSGSRTSGGGDTQYF
TRBV5-1,.,TRBJ2-5,13,.,TGCGCCAGCAGTAGAGAACAGACAGAGACCCAGTACTTC,CASSREQTETQYF
TRBV7-6,.,TRBJ2-3,17,TRBD2,TGTGCCAGCAGCTCACATTTAGCGGGGGGGCCATCTGATACGCAGTATTTT,CASSSHLAGGPSDTQYF
TRBV2,.,TRBJ1-1,14,TRBD1,TGTGCCAGCAGTTCACAGGGGACGAACACTGAAGCTTTCTTT,CASSSQGTNTEAFF
TRBV2,few,TRBJ2-5,17,TRBD2,TGTGCCAGCAGTGAATCGGCTAGCGGGGGGGCCGGGGAGACCCAGTACTTC,CASSESASGGAGETQYF
TRBV25-1,.,TRBJ2-1,16,.,TGTGCCAGCAGTGAGAGGGGGTTTCCTTCCTACAATGAGCAGTTCTTC,CASSERGFPSYNEQFF